The present entry profiles one T cell receptor beta chain with its context. CDR1 and CDR2 from the germline V gene are GTSNPN and SVGIG (reference sequence). The CDR3 runs to 13 residues. Trimming left V 1 base short and J 5 bases short, with 11 bases between. This specimen comes from a study of blood T cells in healthy people across ages. Primed by a sample-barcoded 5' primer and a J-beta primer mix, a second PCR proceeded for about 6 to 11 cycles. TCRdb re-derived calls from the 5' RACE reads in MiXCR, one entry per CDR3 protein. The table includes 1,800,000 or so distinct CDR3 sequences, 35% to 50% detected once.

Sequences were obtained from blood. This clonotype was sampled from a human donor in good health. The chain recombines TRBV30 with TRBJ2-5; perhaps TRBD1 as D (5 bases). The CDR3 sequence is CAWSGDWGETQYF. DNA of the CDR3: TGTGCCTGGAGTGGGGATTGGGGCGAGACCCAGTACTTC. The full variable domain, with the rest looked up from reference TRBV30 and TRBJ2-5, is SQTIHQWPATLVQPVGSPLSLECTVEGTSNPNLYWYRQAAGRGLQLLFYSVGIGQISSEVPQNLSASRPQDRQFILSSKKLLLSDSGFYLCAWSGDWGETQYFGPGTRLLVL.